This is a list of T cell receptor beta chains from one sample in a study of vaccination and CD4 T cells after COVID-19. Using its own MiXCR run on the PCR reads, TCRdb lists one record per CDR3 protein. This sample carries some 11,000 distinct CDR3 sequences, around 40% of them seen once, and the ten largest clones take over 25%. These receptors are not linked to any known antigen. Sequencing was carried out using CD4+ T cells from blood, cultured in vitro. The receptors stem from a human donor who had recovered from COVID-19. The conserved cysteine and the conserved F or W are not part of the CDR3 here.

>TRBV7-7|TRBJ2-2|15
ASSPRGAGRNTGELF
>TRBV4-1|TRBJ2-3|12
ASRYGGNTDTQY
>TRBV20-1|TRBJ1-1|13
SARSRQEPNTEAF
>TRBV3-1|TRBJ2-7|14
ASSQGRAGLVYEQY
>TRBV5-5|TRBJ2-4|13
ASTTLKDSKNIQY
>TRBV20-1|TRBJ2-3|13
SARDGRGLADTQY
>TRBV19|TRBJ2-3|14
ASSPRLRFGADTQY
>TRBV7-2|TRBJ2-7|14
ASSLVAGMGTYEQY
>TRBV5-1|TRBJ2-3|13
ASSPGSEVTDTQY
>TRBV19|TRBJ2-1|14
ASSMEGLAGGGEQF
>TRBV6-2/TRBV6-3|TRBJ1-1|11
ASTKGGWTEAF
>TRBV20-1|TRBJ2-3|9
SAVFLDTQY
>TRBV20-1|TRBJ1-3|11
SANRGYGNTIY
>TRBV10-3|TRBJ2-3|12
AISEGGDADTQY
>TRBV20-1|TRBJ2-7|11
SARGRVSYEQY